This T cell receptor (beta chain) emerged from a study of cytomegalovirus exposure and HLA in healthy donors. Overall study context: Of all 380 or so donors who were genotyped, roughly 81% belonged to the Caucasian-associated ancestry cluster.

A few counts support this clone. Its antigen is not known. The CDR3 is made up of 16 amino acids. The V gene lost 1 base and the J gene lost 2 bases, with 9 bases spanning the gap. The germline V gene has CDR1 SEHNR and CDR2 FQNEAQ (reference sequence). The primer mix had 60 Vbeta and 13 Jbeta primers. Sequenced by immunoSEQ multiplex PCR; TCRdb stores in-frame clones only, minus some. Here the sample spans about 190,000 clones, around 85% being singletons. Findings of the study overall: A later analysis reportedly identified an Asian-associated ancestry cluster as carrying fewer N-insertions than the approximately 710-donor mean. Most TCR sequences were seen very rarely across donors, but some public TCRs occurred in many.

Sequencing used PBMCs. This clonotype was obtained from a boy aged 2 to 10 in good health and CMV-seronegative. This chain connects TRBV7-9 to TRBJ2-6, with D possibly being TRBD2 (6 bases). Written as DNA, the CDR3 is TGTGCCAGCAGCTTAGAGGGAGGACCTGGGGCCAACGTCCTGACTTTC. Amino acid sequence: CASSLEGGPGANVLTF.